These 10 T cell receptor beta chains originate from one sample sequenced in a study of shared clonotypes between healthy human individuals. Naive CD8 cells were CD45RO-negative, positively selected for CCR7, excluding terminally differentiated effector memory CD45RA+ cells. Produced via immunoSEQ multiplex PCR; TCRdb's table is partial and in-frame only. This table has roughly 810,000 clones, 95% to 97% appearing once. The sample taken for sequencing was naive CD8+ T cells sorted from blood. These receptors were obtained from a man aged 30-40 years in good health.

The V gene is TRBV6-4, the J gene TRBJ2-3, with D possibly TRBD1 on 5 matching bases. Per the germline V gene, CDR1 is MRHNA and CDR2 is SNTAGT. The CDR3 sequence is 14 residues long. Trimming removed 8 bases from V and 2 bases from J, with 14 bases in between. CDR3 sequence (DNA): TGTGCCAGCCTAACTCAGGGAAACACAGATACGCAGTATTTT. Residues: CASLTQGNTDTQYF.

The chain joins TRBV27 to TRBJ2-7; 10 bases map to TRBD2. V was pared by 5 bases and J by 2 bases, with 3 bases of the junction left unmatched. Germline lookup yields CDR1 MNHEY and CDR2 SMNVEV (reference sequence). The CDR3 covers 14 residues. As DNA, the CDR3 is TGTGCCAGCAGTACTAGCGGGGACACCTACGAGCAGTACTTC. Its protein is CASSTSGDTYEQYF.

The chain couples TRBV4-3 to TRBJ2-1, with 11 bases matching TRBD2. The CDR3 has 16 residues. With V trimmed by 0 bases and J by 5 bases, 3 bases remained unmatched. The germline V gene encodes CDR1 LGHNA and CDR2 YSLEER. DNA of the CDR3: TGCGCCAGCAGCCAAGATGGTAGCGGGAGGGACAATGAGCAGTTCTTC. Amino acids: CASSQDGSGRDNEQFF.

This chain links TRBV19 with TRBJ2-7; D is possibly TRBD1 (5 bases). V lost 6 bases and J lost 6, with 18 bases in between. The germline V gene has CDR1 LNHDA and CDR2 SQIVND (reference sequence). The CDR3 runs to 14 residues. This chain's CDR3 is CASSKGQGPSEQYF. The CDR3 coding sequence is TGTGCCAGTAGCAAAGGACAAGGCCCAAGCGAGCAGTACTTC.

Written as DNA, the CDR3 is TGTGCCAGCAGCGGCCCCCCGACAGGCTACACTGAAGCTTTCTTT. This sequence encodes CASSGPPTGYTEAFF. This chain joins TRBV14 and TRBJ1-1; D is possibly TRBD1 (6 bases). This CDR3 is built from 15 residues. V shed 5 bases and J shed 3 bases, with 16 bases lying between them. The germline CDR1 and CDR2 sequences are SGHDN and FVKESK.

V gene TRBV10-1 combines with J gene TRBJ2-7; D might be TRBD2 (5 bases). This CDR3 has 12 amino acids. The germline V gene has CDR1 WNHNN and CDR2 SYGVQD (reference sequence). V lost 2 bases to trimming and J lost 6 bases, with 8 bases between them. This CDR3 is CASSEGSGEQYF. Here the CDR3 DNA reads TGCGCCAGCAGTGAGGGGAGCGGCGAGCAGTACTTC.

The count of this clone is one. The chain has TRBV29-1 and TRBJ2-2; D is unclear. The length of the CDR3 is 11 residues. Looked up from germline, CDR1 is SQVTM and CDR2 is ANQGSEA. The V end was cut by 8 bases, the J end by 3 bases, with 7 bases between. Written as DNA, the CDR3 is TGCAGCTGTGTGTACACCGGGGAGCTGTTTTTT. Translating it yields CSCVYTGELFF.

A single count supports this clone. The V and J genes are TRBV2 and TRBJ2-1, with no clear D. The V gene lost 6 bases and the J gene lost 11 bases, with 8 bases spanning the gap. Germline V gene sequence: CDR1 SNHLY, CDR2 FYNNEI. This CDR3 spans 10 amino acids. CDR3 in DNA: TGTGCCAGCAGCGGACGTAAGCAGTTCTTC. Residues: CASSGRKQFF.

This chain links TRBV20-1 with TRBJ2-7; no reliable D call. The CDR3 runs to 11 residues. CDR1 DFQATT and CDR2 SNEGSKA come from the germline V gene (reference sequence). Trimming left V 0 bases short and J 4 bases short, with 4 bases between. The CDR3 protein is CSARDQYEQYF. The DNA of the CDR3 is TGCAGTGCTAGAGATCAATACGAGCAGTACTTC.

The chain joins TRBV6-1 to TRBJ1-2, with no clear D. Germline assignment: CDR1 MNHNS and CDR2 SASEGT. Trimming left V 4 bases short and J 6 bases short, with 12 bases between. The CDR3 spans 13 residues. CDR3 nucleotide sequence: TGTGCCAGCAGTGGTCCGGGCGTGGATGGCTACACCTTC. It codes for CASSGPGVDGYTF.